This is a list of T cell receptor beta chains from one sample in a study of blood T cells in healthy people across ages. Each CDR3 protein is one row after TCRdb ran MiXCR on the 5' RACE reads. Of about 1.1 million distinct CDR3 sequences in the sample, 35% to 40% were seen once. Sequences were obtained from blood. The receptors were gathered from a young man in good health. The CDR3 runs from the conserved cysteine through the conserved F or W. Each record gives: V gene, D gene, clone size, J gene, CDR3 protein, CDR3 DNA. The D gene is left open where the match is weak. Clone size is not always given. Where it is, it says once, few, many or a class for expanded clones.

>TRBV5-5|.|few|TRBJ2-7
CASRTPGGSYNEQYF
TGTGCCAGCAGAACCCCGGGGGGCTCCTACAATGAGCAGTACTTC
>TRBV20-1|.|.|TRBJ2-3
CSCIRGGYSDMQYF
TGCAGTTGCATTAGGGGGGGCTACTCCGATATGCAGTATTTT
>TRBV4-1|.|.|TRBJ1-2
CASARTGGSYGYTF
TGCGCCAGCGCCCGCACAGGTGGGAGCTATGGCTACACCTTC
>TRBV10-3|.|once|TRBJ1-6
CAISELLGSYNSPLHF
TGTGCCATCAGTGAGTTATTGGGCAGCTATAATTCACCCCTCCACTTT
>TRBV27|.|.|TRBJ2-5
CASSLLAPGMSWETQYF
TGTGCCAGCAGTTTATTGGCGCCCGGAATGTCCTGGGAGACCCAGTACTTC
>TRBV7-9|TRBD1|.|TRBJ2-7
CASSLGTGALYEQYF
TGTGCCAGCAGCTTAGGGACAGGGGCCCTCTACGAGCAGTACTTC
>TRBV9|.|.|TRBJ2-3
CASSGPGPDKTHTDTQYF
TGTGCCAGCAGCGGGCCGGGACCCGATAAAACCCACACAGATACGCAGTATTTT
>TRBV6-2/TRBV6-3|TRBD1|.|TRBJ1-2
CASSYRGHGYTF
TGTGCCAGCAGTTACAGGGGGCATGGCTACACCTTC
>TRBV7-2|.|.|TRBJ2-7
CASSRTESSYEQYF
TGTGCCAGCTCTCGGACAGAGAGCTCCTACGAGCAGTACTTC
>TRBV5-6|TRBD2|.|TRBJ2-3
CASSVSRSGGGTDTQYF
TGTGCCAGCAGCGTATCCCGTAGCGGGGGGGGCACAGATACGCAGTATTTT
>TRBV12-3/TRBV12-4|.|few|TRBJ1-5
CASSFNGRVGQPQHF
TGTGCCAGCAGTTTCAATGGTAGGGTGGGTCAGCCCCAGCATTTT
>TRBV5-1|.|few|TRBJ2-1
CASRSLDGQFF
TGCGCCAGCAGATCCCTAGATGGGCAGTTCTTC
>TRBV12-3/TRBV12-4|TRBD1|.|TRBJ2-1
CASSPIQGRYNEQFF
TGTGCCAGCAGTCCCATACAGGGGCGTTACAATGAGCAGTTCTTC
>TRBV12-5|.|few|TRBJ1-1
CASGLADFGTEAFF
TGTGCTAGTGGTTTGGCCGATTTCGGCACTGAAGCTTTCTTT
>TRBV7-7|.|.|TRBJ2-7
CASSPNDQGNEQYF
TGTGCTAGCAGCCCGAATGATCAGGGGAATGAGCAGTACTTC
>TRBV20-1|.|.|TRBJ1-5
CSARPMEGKQPQHF
TGCAGTGCTAGACCCATGGAGGGGAAACAGCCCCAGCATTTT
>TRBV20-1|TRBD1|.|TRBJ1-5
CSAIPRDRGYSNQPQHF
TGCAGTGCTATTCCTCGGGACAGGGGATATAGCAATCAGCCCCAGCATTTT
>TRBV4-1|TRBD2|.|TRBJ2-3
CASSQTGTSGAGDTQYF
TGCGCCAGCAGCCAAACTGGGACTAGCGGGGCGGGGGATACGCAGTATTTT
>TRBV21-1|.|.|TRBJ1-2
CASSIWTAYGYTF
TGTGCCAGCAGCATATGGACAGCTTATGGCTACACCTTC
>TRBV24-1|.|.|TRBJ1-5
CATSESQGQPQHF
TGTGCCACCAGTGAGTCCCAAGGACAGCCCCAGCATTTT
>TRBV5-6|TRBD2|few|TRBJ2-1
CASSLRTSGKRYNEQFF
TGTGCCAGCAGCCTCAGGACTAGCGGCAAAAGGTACAATGAGCAGTTCTTC
>TRBV6-6|.|few|TRBJ1-2
CASSYNEAGGYTF
TGTGCCAGCAGTTATAATGAAGCAGGCGGCTACACCTTC
>TRBV24-1|.|few|TRBJ2-3
CATSDYQARGQNTQYF
TGTGCCACCAGTGATTACCAGGCACGGGGGCAGAATACGCAGTATTTT
>TRBV12-3/TRBV12-4|.|.|TRBJ1-1
CASRTFSQNTEAFF
TGTGCCAGCAGAACCTTCTCGCAGAACACTGAAGCTTTCTTT
>TRBV7-9|.|few|TRBJ2-7
CASSLVIPEQYF
TGTGCCAGCAGCTTAGTTATTCCTGAGCAGTACTTC
>TRBV21-1|.|many|TRBJ1-2
CASSKRGQAYGYTF
TGTGCCAGCAGCAAAAGGGGCCAGGCCTATGGCTACACCTTC
>TRBV14|.|.|TRBJ2-7
CASSQVGSKYDEQYF
TGTGCCAGCAGCCAAGTTGGCAGTAAGTACGACGAGCAGTACTTC
>TRBV7-2|.|few|TRBJ1-1
CASTAGPNTEAFF
TGTGCCAGCACCGCAGGACCGAACACTGAAGCTTTCTTT
>TRBV12-3/TRBV12-4|.|.|TRBJ1-2
CASSLERLTGGYTF
TGTGCCAGCAGTTTAGAAAGACTAACAGGCGGCTACACCTTC
>TRBV9|.|few|TRBJ2-5
CASSVLAIQETQYF
TGTGCCAGCAGCGTTCTAGCTATCCAAGAGACCCAGTACTTC
>TRBV5-1|TRBD1|few|TRBJ2-2
CASSGPGQGSGELFF
TGCGCCAGCAGCGGACCGGGACAGGGTTCAGGGGAGCTGTTTTTT
>TRBV5-6|.|.|TRBJ1-1
CASSQRTVRNTEAFF
TGTGCCAGCAGCCAGCGGACAGTGAGGAACACTGAAGCTTTCTTT
>TRBV12-3/TRBV12-4|TRBD2|.|TRBJ2-3
CASSFDSGGRRTDTQYF
TGTGCCAGCAGTTTTGACTCGGGAGGGCGTCGGACAGATACGCAGTATTTT
>TRBV12-3/TRBV12-4|TRBD1|few|TRBJ2-3
CASSLALDRHSTDTQYF
TGTGCCAGCAGTTTAGCGCTGGACAGGCATAGCACAGATACGCAGTATTTT
>TRBV7-3|TRBD1|.|TRBJ1-2
CASSLNRGGAGGYTF
TGTGCCAGCAGCTTAAACCGAGGGGGCGCAGGTGGCTACACCTTC
>TRBV18|.|.|TRBJ2-3
CASSLKVTADTQYF
TGTGCCAGCTCACTAAAAGTAACGGCAGATACGCAGTATTTT
>TRBV7-2|TRBD2|few|TRBJ2-3
CASTLLGGIRVGVTDTQYF
TGTGCCAGCACCCTACTGGGGGGGATAAGGGTGGGGGTTACCGATACGCAGTATTTT
>TRBV12-3/TRBV12-4|.|.|TRBJ2-1
CASSLFVAGEQFF
TGTGCCAGCAGTTTATTCGTTGCTGGTGAGCAGTTCTTC
>TRBV20-1|.|.|TRBJ1-2
CSAFDSLYGYTF
TGCAGTGCTTTCGACAGCCTCTATGGCTACACCTTC
>TRBV7-2|.|few|TRBJ2-1
CASSPRPSSYNEQFF
TGTGCCAGCAGCCCACGACCCAGCTCCTACAATGAGCAGTTCTTC
>TRBV15|.|.|TRBJ2-3
CATSRDRTTTDTQYF
TGTGCCACCAGCAGGGACAGAACTACCACAGATACGCAGTATTTT
>TRBV11-2|.|few|TRBJ2-1
CASSQLRTEQFF
TGTGCCAGCAGCCAACTTCGGACTGAGCAGTTCTTC